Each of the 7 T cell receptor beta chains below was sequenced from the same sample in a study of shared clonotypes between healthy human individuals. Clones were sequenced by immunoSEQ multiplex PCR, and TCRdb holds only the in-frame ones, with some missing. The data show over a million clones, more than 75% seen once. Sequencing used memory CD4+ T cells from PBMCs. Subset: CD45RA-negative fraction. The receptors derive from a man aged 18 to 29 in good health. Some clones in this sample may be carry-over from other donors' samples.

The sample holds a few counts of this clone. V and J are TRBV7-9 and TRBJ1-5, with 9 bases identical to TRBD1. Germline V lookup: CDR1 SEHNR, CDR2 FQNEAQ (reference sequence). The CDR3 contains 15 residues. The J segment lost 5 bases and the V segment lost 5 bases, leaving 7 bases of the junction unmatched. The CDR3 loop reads CASSPAGTGYQPQHF. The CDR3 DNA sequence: TGTGCCAGCAGCCCAGCCGGGACAGGGTATCAGCCCCAGCATTTT.

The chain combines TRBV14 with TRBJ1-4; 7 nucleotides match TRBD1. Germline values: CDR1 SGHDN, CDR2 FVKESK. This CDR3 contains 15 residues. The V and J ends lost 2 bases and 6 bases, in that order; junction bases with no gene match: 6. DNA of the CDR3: TGTGCCAGCAGCCAAATACAGGGGAAGGATGAAAAACTGTTTTTT. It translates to CASSQIQGKDEKLFF.

The CDR3 reads CASSEAGARGETQYF. The CDR3 DNA sequence: TGTGCCAGCAGTGAAGCGGGGGCGCGAGGAGAGACCCAGTACTTC. The rearrangement uses TRBV2 and TRBJ2-5; possibly TRBD1 for D (6 bases). Germline V CDR1 and CDR2: SNHLY, FYNNEI. V was cut by 0 bases and J by 4 bases, with 12 bases left in between. CDR3 size: 15 residues.

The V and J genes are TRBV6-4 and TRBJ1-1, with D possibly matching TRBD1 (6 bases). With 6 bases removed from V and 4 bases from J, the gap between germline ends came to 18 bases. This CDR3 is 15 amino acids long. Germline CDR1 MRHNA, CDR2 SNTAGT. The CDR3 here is CASRPGGAMGTEAFF. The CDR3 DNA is TGTGCCAGCAGACCCGGGGGGGCGATGGGCACTGAAGCTTTCTTT.

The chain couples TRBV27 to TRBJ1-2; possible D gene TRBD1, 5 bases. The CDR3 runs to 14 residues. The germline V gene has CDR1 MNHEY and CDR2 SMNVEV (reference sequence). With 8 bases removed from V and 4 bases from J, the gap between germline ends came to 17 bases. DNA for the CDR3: TGTGCCAGCGGTCTCTTAGAGACAGTCTATGGCTACACCTTC. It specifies CASGLLETVYGYTF.

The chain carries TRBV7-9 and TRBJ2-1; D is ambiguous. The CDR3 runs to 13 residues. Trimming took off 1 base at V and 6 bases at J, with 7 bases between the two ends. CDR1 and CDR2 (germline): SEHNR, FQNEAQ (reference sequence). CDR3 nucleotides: TGTGCCAGCAGCTTAGGAAGCCTCAATGAGCAGTTCTTC. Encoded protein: CASSLGSLNEQFF.

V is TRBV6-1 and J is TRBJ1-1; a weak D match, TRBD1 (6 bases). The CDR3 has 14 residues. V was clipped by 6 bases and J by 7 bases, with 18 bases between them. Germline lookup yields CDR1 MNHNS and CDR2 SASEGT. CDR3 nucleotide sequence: TGTGCCAGCAGGGCCGGCGGGGGGCAAGGTGAAGCTTTCTTT. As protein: CASRAGGGQGEAFF.